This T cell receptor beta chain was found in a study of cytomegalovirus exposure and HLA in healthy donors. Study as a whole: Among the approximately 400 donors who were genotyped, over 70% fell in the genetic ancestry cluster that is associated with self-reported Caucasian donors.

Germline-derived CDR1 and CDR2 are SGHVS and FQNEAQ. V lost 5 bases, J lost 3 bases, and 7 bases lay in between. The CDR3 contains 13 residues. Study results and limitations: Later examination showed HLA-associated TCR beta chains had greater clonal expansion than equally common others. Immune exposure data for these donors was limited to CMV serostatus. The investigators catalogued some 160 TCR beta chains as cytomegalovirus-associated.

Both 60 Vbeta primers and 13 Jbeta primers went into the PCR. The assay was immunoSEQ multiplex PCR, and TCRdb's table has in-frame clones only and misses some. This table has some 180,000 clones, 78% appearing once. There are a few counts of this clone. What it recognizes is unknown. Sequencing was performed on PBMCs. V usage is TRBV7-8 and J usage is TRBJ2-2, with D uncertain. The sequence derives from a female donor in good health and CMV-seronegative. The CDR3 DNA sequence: TGTGCCAGCAGCCAAACATACACCGGGGAGCTGTTTTTT. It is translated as CASSQTYTGELFF. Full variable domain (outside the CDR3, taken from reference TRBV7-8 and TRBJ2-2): GAGVSQSPRYKVAKRGQDVALRCDPISGHVSLFWYQQALGQGPEFLTYFQNEAQLDKSGLPSDRFFAERPEGSVSTLKIQRTQQEDSAVYLCASSQTYTGELFFGEGSRLTVL.